Included here is one TCR beta chain sequence, with context. Its matching antigen is unknown. Libraries were prepared by immunoSEQ multiplex PCR; TCRdb keeps only in-frame clonotypes and omits some of them. This table has about 20,000 clones, 80% to 95% appearing once. The data were taken from a study of lymphopenia after photon versus proton radiotherapy. Trimming left V 2 bases short and J 8 bases short, with 10 bases between. The length of the CDR3 is 12 residues. Germline CDR1 and CDR2: SGHRS and YFSETQ. Study-level findings and limits: Better survival with proton therapy was suggested as possible, not demonstrated.

J is TRBJ1-2 and V is TRBV5-1; no clear D gene. The receptor comes from a woman in her forties with cholangiocarcinoma. The sample in question was peripheral blood, obtained from a patient treated with photon-based radiotherapy. The CDR3 protein is CASSLADGGYTF. CDR3 nucleotide sequence: TGCGCCAGCAGCTTAGCCGATGGGGGCTACACCTTC.